A selection of T cell receptor beta chains follows, all from one sample in a study of T cells after yellow fever vaccination. TCRdb redid the calling of the 5' RACE reads with MiXCR, one entry per CDR3 protein. The sample yields about 430,000 distinct CDR3 sequences, 18% seen once. This sample comprised PBMCs, obtained before the yellow fever booster vaccination. Every receptor here comes from a man younger than 35 who received the YFV17D yellow fever vaccine. Each CDR3 is given with its conserved first and last residue. D genes are given only for firm matches. Expanded clones are given a class, and other clones once, few, many or no size at all.

TRBV4-2	-	-	TRBJ2-2	TGTGCCAGCAGCCAAGAGAGCGCCGGGGAGCTGTTTTTT	CASSQESAGELFF
TRBV18	few	TRBD2	TRBJ2-1	TGTGCCAGCTCACGGGAGGGGTCCTCCTACAATGAGCAGTTCTTC	CASSREGSSYNEQFF
TRBV30	-	TRBD1	TRBJ2-7	TGTGCCTGCCGGACAGGGGCCCCCTACGAGCAGTACTTC	CACRTGAPYEQYF
TRBV7-7	-	-	TRBJ2-5	TGTGCTAGCAGCTCCGGAGGGACGGGGGCGGAGACCCAGTACTTC	CASSSGGTGAETQYF
TRBV5-6	few	-	TRBJ1-5	TGTGCCAGCAGCAATGGCAGGGCGGGACACCCCCAGCATTTT	CASSNGRAGHPQHF
TRBV9	-	TRBD2	TRBJ2-4	TGTGCCAGCAGCACAGGACTAGCGGGGGGGAAAAACATTCAGTACTTC	CASSTGLAGGKNIQYF
TRBV6-2/TRBV6-3	few	-	TRBJ2-3	TGTGCCAGCAGTTACGACAAAAGTAGCACAGATACGCAGTATTTT	CASSYDKSSTDTQYF
TRBV7-2	-	TRBD1	TRBJ1-2	TGTGCCAGCAGCTTAGCGGGGGGACAGACAGGTCTTGGCTACACCTTC	CASSLAGGQTGLGYTF
TRBV3-1	-	-	TRBJ1-3	TGTGCCAGCAACAACGGTAACTCTGGAAACACCATATATTTT	CASNNGNSGNTIYF
TRBV4-1	-	TRBD1	TRBJ1-1	TGCGCCAGCAGCCAGCGACAGGGCATCACTGAAGCTTTCTTT	CASSQRQGITEAFF
TRBV27	few	-	TRBJ2-3	TGTGCCAGCCGTGACAGAACCACAGATACGCAGTATTTT	CASRDRTTDTQYF
TRBV12-3/TRBV12-4	-	-	TRBJ1-5	TGTGCCAGCAGTTGGTACACGGGACAAATGGCCAATCAGCCCCAGCATTTT	CASSWYTGQMANQPQHF
TRBV4-1	-	TRBD2	TRBJ2-3	TGCGCCAGCAGCCAAGGACCCCTCGCGGGGGGCACAGATACGCAGTATTTT	CASSQGPLAGGTDTQYF
TRBV9	many	-	TRBJ2-5	TGTGCCAGCAGCGTAGGAGGGGGGCCCCAAGAGACCCAGTACTTC	CASSVGGGPQETQYF
TRBV9	-	-	TRBJ2-1	TGTGCCAGCAGCGTAGTGGGCAACAGGGAGAATGAGCAGTTCTTC	CASSVVGNRENEQFF
TRBV5-1	few	-	TRBJ1-5	TGCGCCAGCAGCCCCCTTGGGGGGGGCGGCCAGCCCCAGCATTTT	CASSPLGGGGQPQHF
TRBV7-3	many	-	TRBJ1-1	TGTGCCAGCAGTTCCGGTGGGTTGACTGAAGCTTTCTTT	CASSSGGLTEAFF
TRBV11-2	few	-	TRBJ1-2	TGTGCCAGCAGCCCACAGGGTGGGCGAGGCTACACCTTC	CASSPQGGRGYTF
TRBV20-1	few	-	TRBJ1-5	TGCAGTGCTAGAGATGGGGGTCAGCCCCAGCATTTT	CSARDGGQPQHF
TRBV4-1	-	-	TRBJ2-1	TGCGCCAGCAGCCAATCCCCCCGGGACAATGAGCAGTTCTTC	CASSQSPRDNEQFF
TRBV5-1	few	-	TRBJ2-7	TGCGCCAGCAGCCAACAGAGCTACGAGCAGTACTTC	CASSQQSYEQYF
TRBV4-3	-	-	TRBJ2-2	TGCGCCAGCAGCCAAGGCGTCGAGCTCGGGACCGGGGAGCTGTTTTTT	CASSQGVELGTGELFF
TRBV7-3	few	-	TRBJ2-3	TGTGCCAGCAGCTCGGGCGGAATCTATACGCAGTATTTT	CASSSGGIYTQYF
TRBV7-9	-	TRBD2	TRBJ2-3	TGTGCCAGCAGCCCTCGCGTTGGGGGGGGGTTGACAGATACGCAGTATTTT	CASSPRVGGGLTDTQYF
TRBV4-3	few	TRBD1	TRBJ2-3	TGCGCCAGCAGCCCGAGCGGGGACAGGGGAGATACGCAGTATTTT	CASSPSGDRGDTQYF
TRBV7-9	-	-	TRBJ2-3	TGTGCCAGCAGACCCACAGGGTCAGATACGCAGTATTTT	CASRPTGSDTQYF
TRBV12-3/TRBV12-4	few	TRBD1	TRBJ2-1	TGTGCCAGCAGACGACCGCCGGGACAGGTCAATGAGCAGTTCTTC	CASRRPPGQVNEQFF
TRBV6-6	-	-	TRBJ1-3	TGTGCCAGCAGTTACGGTCAGACCTCTGGAAACACCATATATTTT	CASSYGQTSGNTIYF
TRBV6-2/TRBV6-3	-	TRBD1	TRBJ2-7	TGTGCCAGCAGACGAATTCCGGGACAGGGGAGCTCCTACGAGCAGTACTTC	CASRRIPGQGSSYEQYF
TRBV20-1	-	-	TRBJ2-5	TGCAGTGCTAACTTCCCGCGAAAAGAGACCCAGTACTTC	CSANFPRKETQYF
TRBV7-9	-	-	TRBJ1-1	TGTGCCAGCAGCTTAATCGAGTCTTACACTGAAGCTTTCTTT	CASSLIESYTEAFF
TRBV27	-	-	TRBJ2-3	TGTGCCAGCAGTTTACACAGCACAGATACGCAGTATTTT	CASSLHSTDTQYF
TRBV28	-	-	TRBJ1-1	TGTGCCAGCAACCCGGGCAGCCTGAACACTGAAGCTTTCTTT	CASNPGSLNTEAFF
TRBV7-2	many	-	TRBJ1-2	TGTGCCAGCAGCCCGCCTTCAGCGTTTAACTATGGCTACACCTTC	CASSPPSAFNYGYTF
TRBV5-1	-	TRBD1	TRBJ2-1	TGCGCCAGCAGCTCGCGGGACAGGGGGTTTGTCAATGAGCAGTTCTTC	CASSSRDRGFVNEQFF
TRBV20-1	few	-	TRBJ1-1	TGCAGTGCTCTCGGGGAGAACACTGAAGCTTTCTTT	CSALGENTEAFF
TRBV5-1	many	-	TRBJ2-1	TGCGCCAGCAGCTTAGGGATTAGCTCCTACAATGAGCAGTTCTTC	CASSLGISSYNEQFF
TRBV6-5	few	-	TRBJ1-6	TGTGCCAGCAGTTACTCGAACACGATTAATTCACCCCTCCACTTT	CASSYSNTINSPLHF
TRBV7-2	-	-	TRBJ2-2	TGTGCCAGCAGCACGACCCCCCCCGGGGAGCTGTTTTTT	CASSTTPPGELFF
TRBV29-1	once	-	TRBJ2-7	TGCAGCGTTGTCATCGCGGGGCTCGGGTACGAGCAGTACTTC	CSVVIAGLGYEQYF
TRBV3-1	few	-	TRBJ2-3	TGTGCCAGCAGCCATAGACTCGGAGATACGCAGTATTTT	CASSHRLGDTQYF
TRBV5-1	many	-	TRBJ1-3	TGCGCCAGCAGCTTGGACCCAGGGTATACCGGAAACACCATATATTTT	CASSLDPGYTGNTIYF
TRBV12-3/TRBV12-4	-	-	TRBJ2-7	TGTGCCAGCAGTTCAGGGAGAGAGCAGTACTTC	CASSSGREQYF
TRBV4-3	-	-	TRBJ2-5	TGCGCCAGCAGCCGCCAGGACAGACAAGAGACCCAGTACTTC	CASSRQDRQETQYF
TRBV6-6	many	-	TRBJ1-5	TGTGCCAGCAGTTACGGGGAGCCCCAGCATTTT	CASSYGEPQHF
TRBV4-3	few	-	TRBJ1-1	TGCGCCAGCAGCCAAGAGGAGGACACTGAAGCTTTCTTT	CASSQEEDTEAFF
TRBV18	few	TRBD1	TRBJ1-6	TGTGCCAGCTCCAGGGAGGACAGGCCGCATTCACCCCTCCACTTT	CASSREDRPHSPLHF
TRBV20-1	-	-	TRBJ1-1	TGCAGTGCTCCCCACTGGGAGGGGACTGAAGCTTTCTTT	CSAPHWEGTEAFF